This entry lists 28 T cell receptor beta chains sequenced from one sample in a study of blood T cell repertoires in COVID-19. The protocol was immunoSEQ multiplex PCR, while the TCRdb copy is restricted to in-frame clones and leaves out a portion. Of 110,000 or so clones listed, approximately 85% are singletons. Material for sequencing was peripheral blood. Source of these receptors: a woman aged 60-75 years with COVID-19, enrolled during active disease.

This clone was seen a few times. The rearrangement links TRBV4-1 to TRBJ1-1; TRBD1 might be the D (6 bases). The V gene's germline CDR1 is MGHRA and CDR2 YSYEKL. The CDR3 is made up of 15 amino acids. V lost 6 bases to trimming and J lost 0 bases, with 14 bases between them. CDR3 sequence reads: CASRGPGALNTEAFF. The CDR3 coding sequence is TGCGCCAGCAGAGGCCCAGGGGCCTTGAACACTGAAGCTTTCTTT.

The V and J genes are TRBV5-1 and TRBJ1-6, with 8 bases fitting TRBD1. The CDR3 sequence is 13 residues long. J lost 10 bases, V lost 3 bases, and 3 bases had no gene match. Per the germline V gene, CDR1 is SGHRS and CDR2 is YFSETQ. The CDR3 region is CASSSGGRSPLHF. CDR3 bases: TGCGCCAGCAGCTCAGGGGGCAGGTCACCCCTCCACTTT.

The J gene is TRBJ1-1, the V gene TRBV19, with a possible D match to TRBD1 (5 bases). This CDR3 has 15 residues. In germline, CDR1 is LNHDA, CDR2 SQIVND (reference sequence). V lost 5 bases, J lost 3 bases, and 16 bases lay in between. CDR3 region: CASSPAGTRDTEAFF. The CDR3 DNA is TGTGCCAGTAGTCCGGCAGGCACCAGGGACACTGAAGCTTTCTTT.

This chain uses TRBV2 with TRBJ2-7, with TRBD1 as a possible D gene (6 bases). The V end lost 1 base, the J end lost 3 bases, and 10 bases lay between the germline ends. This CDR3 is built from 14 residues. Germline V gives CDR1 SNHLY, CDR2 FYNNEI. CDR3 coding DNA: TGTGCCAGCAGTGAAGGGGGACAAAACTACGAGCAGTACTTC. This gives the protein CASSEGGQNYEQYF. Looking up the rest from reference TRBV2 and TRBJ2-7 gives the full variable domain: EPEVTQTPSHQVTQMGQEVILRCVPISNHLYFYWYRQILGQKVEFLVSFYNNEISEKSEIFDDQFSVERPDGSNFTLKIRSTKLEDSAMYFCASSEGGQNYEQYFGPGTRLTVT.

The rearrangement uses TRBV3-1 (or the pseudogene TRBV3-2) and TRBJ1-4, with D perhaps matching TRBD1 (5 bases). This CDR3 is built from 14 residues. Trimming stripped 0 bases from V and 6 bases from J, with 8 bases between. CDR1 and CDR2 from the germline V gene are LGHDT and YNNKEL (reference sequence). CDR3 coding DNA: TGTGCCAGCAGCCAAGACGTAGGGGATGAAAAACTGTTTTTT. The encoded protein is CASSQDVGDEKLFF.

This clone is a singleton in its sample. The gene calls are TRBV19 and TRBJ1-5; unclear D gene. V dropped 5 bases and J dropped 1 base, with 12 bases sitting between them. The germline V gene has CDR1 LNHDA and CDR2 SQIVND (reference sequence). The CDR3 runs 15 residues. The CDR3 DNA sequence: TGTGCCAGTAGTCTGGTAGCTAAGAGCAATCAGCCCCAGCATTTT. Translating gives CASSLVAKSNQPQHF.

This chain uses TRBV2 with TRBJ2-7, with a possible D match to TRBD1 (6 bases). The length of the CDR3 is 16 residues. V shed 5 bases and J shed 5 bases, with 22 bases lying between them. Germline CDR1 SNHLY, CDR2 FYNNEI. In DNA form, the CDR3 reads TGTGCCAGCAGTAATAAGCTTCAGGGGCCCTTTAACGAGCAGTACTTC. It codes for CASSNKLQGPFNEQYF.

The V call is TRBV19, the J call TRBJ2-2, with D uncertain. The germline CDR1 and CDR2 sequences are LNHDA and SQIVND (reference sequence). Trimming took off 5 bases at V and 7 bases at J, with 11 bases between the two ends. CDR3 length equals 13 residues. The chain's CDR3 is CASSVLSLGELFF. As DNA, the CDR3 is TGTGCCAGTAGTGTCCTGAGCCTCGGGGAGCTGTTTTTT.

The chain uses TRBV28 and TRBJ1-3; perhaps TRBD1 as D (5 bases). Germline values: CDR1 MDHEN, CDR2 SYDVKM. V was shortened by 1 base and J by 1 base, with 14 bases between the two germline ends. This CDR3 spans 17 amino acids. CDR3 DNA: TGTGCCAGCAGTTTATCGCTAGGGCAGGGATCTGGAAACACCATATATTTT. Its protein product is CASSLSLGQGSGNTIYF.

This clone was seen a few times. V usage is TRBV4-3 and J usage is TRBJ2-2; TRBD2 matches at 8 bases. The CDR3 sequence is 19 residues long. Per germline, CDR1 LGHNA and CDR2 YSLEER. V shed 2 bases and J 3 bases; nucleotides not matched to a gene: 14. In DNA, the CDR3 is TGCGCCAGCAGCCAACACCCGCCGCTAAGCGGGGGTTACACCGGGGAGCTGTTTTTT. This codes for CASSQHPPLSGGYTGELFF.

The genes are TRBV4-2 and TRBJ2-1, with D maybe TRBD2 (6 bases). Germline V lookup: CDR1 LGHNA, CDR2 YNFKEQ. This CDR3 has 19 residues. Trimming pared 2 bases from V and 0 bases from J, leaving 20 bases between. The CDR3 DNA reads TGTGCCAGCAGCCAATATAGCTTTGGCGGGGAAAGCTCCTACAATGAGCAGTTCTTC. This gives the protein CASSQYSFGGESSYNEQFF.

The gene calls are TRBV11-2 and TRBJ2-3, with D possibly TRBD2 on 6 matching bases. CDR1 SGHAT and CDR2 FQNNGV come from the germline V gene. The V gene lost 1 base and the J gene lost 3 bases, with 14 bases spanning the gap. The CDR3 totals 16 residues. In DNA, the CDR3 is TGTGCCAGCAGCTTAGTAGGGGAGGTTGGAACAGATACGCAGTATTTT. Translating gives CASSLVGEVGTDTQYF.

CDR3 bases: TGTGCCAGCTCACCGTCAGGAGGCTCTGGAAACACCATATATTTT. Its translation: CASSPSGGSGNTIYF. The chain combines TRBV18 with TRBJ1-3; no clear D gene. Germline CDR1 and CDR2: KGHSH and LQKENI. There are 15 residues in the CDR3. V lost 3 bases and J lost 0, with 9 bases in between. Full variable domain (remainder filled in from reference TRBV18 and TRBJ1-3): NAGVMQNPRHLVRRRGQEARLRCSPMKGHSHVYWYRQLPEEGLKFMVYLQKENIIDESGMPKERFSAEFPKEGPSILRIQQVVRGDSAAYFCASSPSGGSGNTIYFGEGSWLTVV.

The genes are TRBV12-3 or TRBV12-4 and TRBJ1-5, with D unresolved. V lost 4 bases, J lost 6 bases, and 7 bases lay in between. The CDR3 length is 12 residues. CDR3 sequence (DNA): TGTGCCAGCAGTTCTCAGGTTCAGCCCCAGCATTTT. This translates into CASSSQVQPQHF.

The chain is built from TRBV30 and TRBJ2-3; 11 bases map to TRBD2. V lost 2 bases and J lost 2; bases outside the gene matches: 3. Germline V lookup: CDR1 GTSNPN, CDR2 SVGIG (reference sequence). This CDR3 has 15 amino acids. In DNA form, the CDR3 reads TGTGCCTGGAGTCCGACTAGCGGGGTCACAGATACGCAGTATTTT. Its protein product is CAWSPTSGVTDTQYF.

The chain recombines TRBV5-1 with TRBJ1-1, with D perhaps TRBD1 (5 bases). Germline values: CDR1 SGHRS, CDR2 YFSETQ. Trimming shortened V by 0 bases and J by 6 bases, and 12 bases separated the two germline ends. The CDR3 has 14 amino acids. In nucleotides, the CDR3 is TGCGCCAGCAGCTTGGCCGGGGGTATGCCTGAAGCTTTCTTT. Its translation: CASSLAGGMPEAFF.

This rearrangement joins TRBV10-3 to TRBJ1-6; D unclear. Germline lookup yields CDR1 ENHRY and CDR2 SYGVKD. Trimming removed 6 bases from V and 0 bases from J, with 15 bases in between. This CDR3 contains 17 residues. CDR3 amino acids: CAISIQPLFSYNSPLHF. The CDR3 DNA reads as TGTGCCATCAGCATACAGCCTTTATTCTCCTATAATTCACCCCTCCACTTT.

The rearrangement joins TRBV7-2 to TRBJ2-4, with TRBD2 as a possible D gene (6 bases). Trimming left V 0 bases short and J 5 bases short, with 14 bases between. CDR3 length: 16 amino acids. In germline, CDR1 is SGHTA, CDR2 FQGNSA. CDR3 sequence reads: CASSLAGGRNQNIQYF. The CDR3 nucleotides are TGTGCCAGCAGCTTAGCGGGGGGTAGGAACCAAAACATTCAGTACTTC.

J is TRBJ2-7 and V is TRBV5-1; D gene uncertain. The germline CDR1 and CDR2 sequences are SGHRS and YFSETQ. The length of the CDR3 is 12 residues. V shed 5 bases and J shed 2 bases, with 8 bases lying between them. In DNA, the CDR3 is TGCGCCAGCAGTTTACAGCCCTACGAGCAGTACTTC. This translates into CASSLQPYEQYF.

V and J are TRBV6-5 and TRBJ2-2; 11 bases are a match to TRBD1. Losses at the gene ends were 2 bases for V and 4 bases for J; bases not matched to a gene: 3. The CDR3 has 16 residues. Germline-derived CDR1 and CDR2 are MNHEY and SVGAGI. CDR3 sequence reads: CASSYVGQGGTGELFF. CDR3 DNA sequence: TGTGCCAGCAGTTACGTGGGACAGGGGGGCACCGGGGAGCTGTTTTTT.

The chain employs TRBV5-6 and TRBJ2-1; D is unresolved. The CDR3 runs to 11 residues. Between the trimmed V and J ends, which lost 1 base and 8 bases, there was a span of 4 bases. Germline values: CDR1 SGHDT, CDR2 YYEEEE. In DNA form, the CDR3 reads TGTGCCAGCAGCTTGAGCTATGAGCAGTTCTTC. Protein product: CASSLSYEQFF.

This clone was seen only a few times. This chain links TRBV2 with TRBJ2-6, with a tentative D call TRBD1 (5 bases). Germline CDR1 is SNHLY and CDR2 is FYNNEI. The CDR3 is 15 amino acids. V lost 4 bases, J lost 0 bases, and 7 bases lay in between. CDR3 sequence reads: CASSGQGSGANVLTF. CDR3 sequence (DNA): TGTGCCAGCAGTGGGCAGGGCTCTGGGGCCAACGTCCTGACTTTC.

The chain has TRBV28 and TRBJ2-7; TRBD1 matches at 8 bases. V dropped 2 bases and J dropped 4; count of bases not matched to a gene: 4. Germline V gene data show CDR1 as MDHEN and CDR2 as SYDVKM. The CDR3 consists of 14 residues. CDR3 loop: CASSLGTGWYEQYF. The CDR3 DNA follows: TGTGCCAGCAGTTTAGGGACAGGCTGGTACGAGCAGTACTTC. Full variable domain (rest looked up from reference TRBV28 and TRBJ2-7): DVKVTQSSRYLVKRTGEKVFLECVQDMDHENMFWYRQDPGLGLRLIYFSYDVKMKEKGDIPEGYSVSREKKERFSLILESASTNQTSMYLCASSLGTGWYEQYFGPGTRLTVT.

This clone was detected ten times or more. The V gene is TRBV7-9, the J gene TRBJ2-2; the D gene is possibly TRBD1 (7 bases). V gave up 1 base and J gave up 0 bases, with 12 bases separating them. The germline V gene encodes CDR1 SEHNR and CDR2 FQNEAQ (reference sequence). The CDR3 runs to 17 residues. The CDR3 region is CASSLVEGAANTGELFF. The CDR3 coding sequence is TGTGCCAGCAGCTTAGTGGAGGGGGCCGCGAACACCGGGGAGCTGTTTTTT.

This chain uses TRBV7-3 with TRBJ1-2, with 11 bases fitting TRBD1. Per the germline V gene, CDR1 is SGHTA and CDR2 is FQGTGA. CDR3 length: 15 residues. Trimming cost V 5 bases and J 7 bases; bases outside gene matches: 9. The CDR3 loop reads CASSLQPGQGAGYTF. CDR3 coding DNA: TGTGCCAGCAGCCTCCAGCCCGGACAGGGGGCTGGCTACACCTTC.

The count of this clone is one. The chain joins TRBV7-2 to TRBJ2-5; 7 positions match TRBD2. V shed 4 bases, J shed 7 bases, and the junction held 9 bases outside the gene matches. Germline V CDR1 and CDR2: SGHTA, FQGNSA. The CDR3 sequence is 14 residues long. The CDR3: CASSSPTSPATQYF. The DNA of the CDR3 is TGTGCCAGCAGCTCCCCGACTAGCCCTGCGACCCAGTACTTC.

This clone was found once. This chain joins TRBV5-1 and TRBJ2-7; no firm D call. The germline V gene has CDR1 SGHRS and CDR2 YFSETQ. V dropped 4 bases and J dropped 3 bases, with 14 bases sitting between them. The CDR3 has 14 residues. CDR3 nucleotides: TGCGCCAGCAGCCCCGACAACGTCCTCTACGAGCAGTACTTC. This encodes CASSPDNVLYEQYF.

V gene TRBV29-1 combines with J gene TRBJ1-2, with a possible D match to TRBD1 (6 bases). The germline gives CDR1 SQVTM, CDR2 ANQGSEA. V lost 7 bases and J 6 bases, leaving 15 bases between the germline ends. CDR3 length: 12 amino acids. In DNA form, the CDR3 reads TGCAGCGCCCTGCGGGGGCGGGATGGCTACACCTTC. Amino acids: CSALRGRDGYTF.